Listed below are T cell receptor beta chains from one sample, sequenced in a study of blood T cell repertoires in COVID-19. The table came from immunoSEQ multiplex PCR; TCRdb's copy has only in-frame clones and leaves some out. This table holds around 230,000 clones, about 88% found once. The specimen sequenced was PBMCs or T cells enriched from blood (not recorded which). These receptors originate from a woman in her twenties or thirties who had recovered from COVID-19. The CDR3 runs from the conserved cysteine through the conserved F or W. A D gene is named only where the DNA matches it firmly. Rows give clone size only sometimes, using once, few, many, or a class for an expanded clone.

v_call,clone_size,d_call,j_call,cdr3_length,cdr3_aa,cdr3_nt
TRBV4-3,once,.,TRBJ1-5,15,CASSQVVGGNQPQHF,TGCGCCAGCAGCCAAGTTGTAGGGGGCAATCAGCCCCAGCATTTT
TRBV2,.,.,TRBJ1-3,14,CASSDQGIGNTIYF,TGTGCCAGCAGTGATCAGGGAATTGGAAACACCATATATTTT
TRBV4-3,.,TRBD1,TRBJ2-1,16,CASSRKRDSSYNEQFF,TGCGCCAGCAGCAGAAAGAGGGACAGCTCCTACAATGAGCAGTTCTTC
TRBV19,.,.,TRBJ2-6,16,CASSPRHGSGANVLTF,TGTGCCAGTAGCCCGAGGCATGGATCTGGGGCCAACGTCCTGACTTTC
TRBV28,.,.,TRBJ1-2,16,CASTRSSPGTNYGYTF,TGTGCCAGCACCCGCTCTTCTCCAGGAACTAACTATGGCTACACCTTC
TRBV7-9,.,.,TRBJ1-1,13,CASSQLTGTEAFF,TGTGCCAGCAGCCAACTGACAGGCACTGAAGCTTTCTTT
TRBV5-6,.,.,TRBJ1-2,11,CASSRTGGYTF,TGTGCCAGCAGCCGGACGGGAGGCTACACCTTC
TRBV5-8,.,TRBD1,TRBJ1-4,14,CASSRDRGYEKLFF,TGTGCCAGCAGCCGGGACAGGGGATACGAAAAACTGTTTTTT
TRBV6-5,.,TRBD1,TRBJ2-5,14,CASSQQGGQETQYF,TGTGCCAGCAGTCAACAGGGGGGACAAGAGACCCAGTACTTC
TRBV4-2,.,.,TRBJ2-2,16,CASSQDLGVYTGELFF,TGTGCCAGCAGCCAAGATTTAGGGGTGTACACCGGGGAGCTGTTTTTT
TRBV12-3/TRBV12-4,.,.,TRBJ1-2,13,CASGSTTSYGYTF,TGTGCCAGCGGGAGCACTACGAGCTATGGCTACACCTTC
TRBV3-1/TRBV3-2,.,TRBD2,TRBJ2-7,20,CASSQGDQTSGGHSSYEQYF,TGTGCCAGCAGCCAAGGGGATCAGACTAGCGGGGGCCACAGCTCCTACGAGCAGTACTTC
TRBV2,.,.,TRBJ2-1,13,CASYSGEDNEQFF,TGTGCCAGCTACTCGGGGGAGGACAATGAGCAGTTCTTC
TRBV7-9,once,.,TRBJ1-1,14,CASSLGGPNTEAFF,TGTGCCAGCAGCTTAGGTGGGCCGAACACTGAAGCTTTCTTT
TRBV11-2,.,TRBD2,TRBJ2-7,15,CASSSTSGASYEQYF,TGTGCCAGCAGCTCCACTAGCGGGGCTTCCTACGAGCAGTACTTC
TRBV19,.,TRBD2,TRBJ2-5,15,CASSPISGEGETQYF,TGTGCCAGTAGTCCAATTAGCGGGGAGGGGGAGACCCAGTACTTC
TRBV5-4,once,.,TRBJ2-7,15,CASSWDTLEYREQYF,TGTGCCAGCAGCTGGGACACCCTGGAGTATCGCGAGCAGTACTTC
TRBV15,.,.,TRBJ1-1,15,CATSRDLGDTTEAFF,TGTGCCACCAGCAGAGATCTAGGGGACACCACTGAAGCTTTCTTT
TRBV19,.,.,TRBJ1-2,11,CASSIGSGYTF,TGTGCCAGTAGTATAGGGAGCGGCTACACCTTC
TRBV7-3,.,.,TRBJ2-3,13,CASSPSGRDTQYF,TGTGCCAGCAGCCCCTCGGGTAGGGATACGCAGTATTTT
TRBV6-1,.,TRBD1,TRBJ2-5,16,CASSDRDRGRVETQYF,TGTGCCAGCAGTGACCGGGACAGGGGGAGGGTGGAGACCCAGTACTTC
TRBV5-6,.,.,TRBJ1-1,14,CASSLALENTEAFF,TGTGCCAGCAGCTTGGCTCTAGAGAACACTGAAGCTTTCTTT
TRBV6-6,.,TRBD1,TRBJ2-7,15,CASSYSTGETYEQYF,TGTGCCAGCAGTTACTCGACAGGGGAAACCTACGAGCAGTACTTC
TRBV29-1,.,.,TRBJ1-5,12,CSVERRNQPQHF,TGCAGCGTTGAAAGGAGGAATCAGCCCCAGCATTTT
TRBV4-3,.,.,TRBJ2-7,14,CASSPTVTSYEQYF,TGCGCCAGCAGCCCGACAGTTACCTCCTACGAGCAGTACTTC
TRBV6-2/TRBV6-3,.,.,TRBJ1-2,12,CASSHSDYGYTF,TGTGCCAGCAGCCACAGTGATTATGGCTACACCTTC
TRBV7-9,.,.,TRBJ2-5,12,CASSLSSETQYF,TGTGCCAGCAGCTTATCGTCGGAGACCCAGTACTTC
TRBV7-3,.,TRBD2,TRBJ2-3,15,CASSPSGGAPDTQYF,TGTGCCAGCAGCCCTAGCGGGGGGGCCCCAGATACGCAGTATTTT
TRBV27,few,TRBD1,TRBJ2-7,15,CASSSGQVYLGEQYF,TGTGCCAGCAGCTCCGGACAGGTGTACCTGGGCGAGCAGTACTTC
TRBV9,.,.,TRBJ2-1,14,CASSVQGLDNEQFF,TGTGCCAGCAGCGTACAGGGACTCGACAATGAGCAGTTCTTC
TRBV5-1,.,TRBD1,TRBJ2-5,16,CASHSTGQGRQETQYF,TGCGCCAGCCATTCTACGGGACAGGGGCGCCAAGAGACCCAGTACTTC
TRBV5-5,few,TRBD1,TRBJ1-4,17,CASSLRLSTGVNEKLFF,TGTGCCAGCAGCTTGCGCCTATCGACAGGGGTTAATGAAAAACTGTTTTTT
TRBV14,.,.,TRBJ1-1,13,CASEDSRGTEAFF,TGTGCCAGCGAGGACAGTCGAGGGACTGAAGCTTTCTTT
TRBV7-2,.,TRBD1,TRBJ2-5,15,CASSLGDSPQETQYF,TGTGCCAGCTCCCTGGGGGACAGCCCCCAAGAGACCCAGTACTTC
TRBV11-2,once,TRBD1,TRBJ2-6,19,CASSLGTGKVPSGANVLTF,TGTGCCAGCAGCTTAGGGACAGGGAAAGTCCCCTCTGGGGCCAACGTCCTGACTTTC
TRBV5-5,.,.,TRBJ1-1,14,CASSLGTDNTEAFF,TGTGCCAGCAGCTTGGGAACAGACAACACTGAAGCTTTCTTT
TRBV15,.,.,TRBJ1-6,17,CATSRERTGHSNSPLHF,TGTGCCACCAGCAGAGAAAGAACGGGACATAGCAATTCACCCCTCCACTTT
TRBV11-3,.,TRBD2,TRBJ2-3,15,CASSLSSGNTDTQYF,TGTGCCAGCAGCTTATCTAGCGGGAACACAGATACGCAGTATTTT
TRBV19,.,.,TRBJ1-2,13,CASNLNTLYGYTF,TGTGCCAGTAACCTCAATACTTTGTATGGCTACACCTTC
TRBV6-4,medium-sized,.,TRBJ2-1,15,CASSDSTGAYNEQFF,TGTGCCAGCAGTGACTCGACCGGAGCCTACAATGAGCAGTTCTTC
TRBV7-9,once,.,TRBJ1-5,15,CASSLEGRGNQPQHF,TGTGCCAGCAGCTTGGAGGGACGTGGCAATCAGCCCCAGCATTTT
TRBV7-2,.,TRBD1,TRBJ1-6,15,CASSLGTGNNSPLHF,TGTGCCAGCAGCTTAGGGACAGGGAATAATTCACCCCTCCACTTT
TRBV9,.,TRBD1,TRBJ2-1,15,CASSVDRGDYNEQFF,TGTGCCAGCAGCGTGGACAGGGGCGACTACAATGAGCAGTTCTTC
TRBV9,.,.,TRBJ1-2,17,CASSVESQTPRYYGYTF,TGTGCCAGCAGCGTAGAAAGCCAGACCCCCAGGTACTATGGCTACACCTTC
TRBV4-1,.,TRBD1,TRBJ1-4,16,CASSQGTGSANEKLFF,TGCGCCAGCAGCCAAGGGACAGGTTCAGCTAATGAAAAACTGTTTTTT
TRBV27,.,.,TRBJ1-1,16,CASSLSRLARNTEAFF,TGTGCCAGCAGTTTATCCCGCCTGGCCAGGAACACTGAAGCTTTCTTT
TRBV6-2/TRBV6-3,.,TRBD2,TRBJ2-7,14,CASSYGGGSYEQYF,TGTGCCAGCAGTTATGGCGGGGGCTCCTACGAGCAGTACTTC
TRBV19,.,TRBD1,TRBJ2-7,14,CASSKQGHSYEQYF,TGTGCCAGTAGCAAACAGGGGCACTCCTACGAGCAGTACTTC
TRBV6-5,.,.,TRBJ1-2,13,CASSPLGVYGYTF,TGTGCCAGCAGTCCCCTAGGGGTGTACGGCTACACCTTC
TRBV3-1/TRBV3-2,.,TRBD2,TRBJ2-7,14,CASSHSGEGYEQYF,TGTGCCAGCAGCCACAGCGGGGAGGGCTACGAGCAGTACTTC
TRBV9,.,.,TRBJ1-2,14,CASSVRRDNYGYTF,TGTGCCAGCAGCGTAAGACGGGATAACTATGGCTACACCTTC
TRBV19,.,.,TRBJ1-2,15,CASTRSESRNYGYTF,TGTGCCAGTACCCGGTCGGAGTCCAGAAACTATGGCTACACCTTC
TRBV9,.,TRBD1,TRBJ2-1,15,CASSVQGAPYNEQFF,TGTGCCAGCAGCGTACAGGGGGCCCCGTACAATGAGCAGTTCTTC
TRBV7-9,many,TRBD1,TRBJ2-1,16,CASSLALTGGRNEQFF,TGTGCCAGCAGCTTAGCGCTTACAGGGGGCAGGAATGAGCAGTTCTTC
TRBV18,.,.,TRBJ1-5,15,CASSPQDLSNQPQHF,TGTGCCAGCTCACCCCAGGATCTTAGCAATCAGCCCCAGCATTTT
TRBV6-7,.,TRBD2,TRBJ2-7,20,CASSHRSAGGTSGGFYEQYF,TGTGCCAGCAGTCACCGCTCAGCAGGGGGAACTAGCGGGGGGTTTTACGAGCAGTACTTC
TRBV19,.,.,TRBJ1-3,15,CASSIYSAGGNTIYF,TGTGCCAGTAGTATATATTCCGCGGGAGGAAACACCATATATTTT
TRBV7-6,.,TRBD1,TRBJ1-6,13,CASSFGTESPLHF,TGTGCCAGCAGCTTTGGGACAGAATCACCCCTCCACTTT
TRBV14,.,TRBD1,TRBJ1-2,17,CASSHRDRTFGWYGYTF,TGTGCCAGCAGCCATCGGGACAGGACCTTTGGTTGGTATGGCTACACCTTC